The T cell receptor beta chain described here comes from a study of blood T cell repertoires in COVID-19. Study background: Material from acute and convalescent COVID-19 was sourced from the United States, Italy and Spain. The cDNA or gDNA used as material had been derived from T cells, B-cell-depleted T cells, or PBMCs.

The protocol was immunoSEQ multiplex PCR, while the TCRdb copy is restricted to in-frame clones and leaves out a portion. The top ten clones hold approximately 1.5% of a sample with about 260,000 clones, about nine tenths of them seen once. Losses at the gene ends were 3 bases for V and 9 bases for J; bases not matched to a gene: 14. The length of the CDR3 is 16 residues. The germline CDR1 and CDR2 sequences are KGHSH and LQKENI. Sequencing input: peripheral blood. This sequence joins TRBV18 and TRBJ1-5; 7 bases match TRBD1. This sequence was found in a woman aged 40 to 50 who had recovered from COVID-19. The chain's CDR3 is CASSPPDRANPWPQHF. CDR3 DNA: TGTGCCAGCTCACCGCCCGACAGGGCAAATCCGTGGCCCCAGCATTTT. Full variable domain (rest looked up from reference TRBV18 and TRBJ1-5): NAGVMQNPRHLVRRRGQEARLRCSPMKGHSHVYWYRQLPEEGLKFMVYLQKENIIDESGMPKERFSAEFPKEGPSILRIQQVVRGDSAAYFCASSPPDRANPWPQHFGDGTRLSIL.